The rows below give T cell receptor beta chains drawn from one sample of a study of blood T cell repertoires in COVID-19. Measured with immunoSEQ multiplex PCR; TCRdb has only the in-frame clones, and not every one. The sample lists 170,000 or so clones; around nine tenths were seen once. Sequenced material: peripheral blood. Receptors were obtained from a man between 60 and 75 years old with COVID-19, enrolled during active disease. Both conserved end residues are part of each CDR3.

>TRBJ1-4|TRBV7-9
CASSLARGGEKLFF
>TRBJ2-2|TRBV7-2
CASSLSPTGAGELFF
>TRBJ2-5|TRBV19
CASSLDRGETQYF
>TRBJ2-1|TRBV18
CASSARTSGVTYNEQFF
>TRBJ2-5|TRBV5-1
CASSLAGTVQETQYF
>TRBJ2-3|TRBV9
CASSVTPVGFGSTDTQYF
>TRBJ1-2|TRBV2
CASSTGQGPFYGYTF
>TRBJ1-2|TRBV24-1
CATSDTPRTGGLYGYTF
>TRBJ1-2|TRBV27
CASSSGGSTYGYTF
>TRBJ1-2|TRBV24-1
CATSERGSLGSTYGYTF
>TRBJ1-1|TRBV6-5
CASSMTAVATEAFF
>TRBJ1-1|TRBV28
CASSFSGRAPRNTEAFF
>TRBJ2-3|TRBV2
CASRSGLATDTQYF
>TRBJ2-7|TRBV27
CASSLGQGGSYEQYF
>TRBJ2-1|TRBV11-2
CASSTGGLAIVSYNEQFF
>TRBJ2-7|TRBV28
CASSETGGGYEQYF
>TRBJ1-1|TRBV18
CASSPPGALTGRTEAFF
>TRBJ2-7|TRBV24-1
CATSDPVPPYEQYF
>TRBJ2-1|TRBV7-6
CASSRTGTSGSYNEQFF
>TRBJ1-2|TRBV19
CASTSKTGFSNYGYTF
>TRBJ1-6|TRBV6-2/TRBV6-3
CASSYSTGEAYNSPLHF
>TRBJ2-7|TRBV24-1
CATSDSGQGSYEQYF
>TRBJ1-1|TRBV5-1
CASSTEGMNTEAFF
>TRBJ1-4|TRBV24-1
CATSTTPNEKLFF
>TRBJ1-1|TRBV5-1
CASSLGGRTEAFF
>TRBJ1-1|TRBV15
CATSRDGGRRDTEAFF
>TRBJ1-2|TRBV15
CATSRTGKGGYGYTF
>TRBJ2-7|TRBV27
CASSIKTSTTRVEQYF
>TRBJ1-1|TRBV7-8
CASSPQPMNTEAFF
>TRBJ2-5|TRBV27
CASSLGQGMETQYF
>TRBJ1-2|TRBV4-2
CASSQVPPREDGYTF
>TRBJ1-1|TRBV5-1
CASNFFPGLTNTEAFF
>TRBJ1-4|TRBV6-5
CASKTAGTTNEKLFF
>TRBJ1-5|TRBV19
CASRDQGAGQPQHF
>TRBJ1-3|TRBV5-5
CASRPTGTGNTIYF
>TRBJ2-5|TRBV15
CATSREAATATSEIKDF
>TRBJ2-1|TRBV20-1
CSAGIRDFQFF
>TRBJ1-6|TRBV2
CASGGQTDNSPLHF
>TRBJ2-7|TRBV5-1
CASSWTGGTYEQYF
>TRBJ1-1|TRBV6-2/TRBV6-3
CASIPTGTRTEAFF
>TRBJ2-5|TRBV7-8
CASSRRGQETQYF
>TRBJ1-1|TRBV19
CASSDGQSNTEAFF
>TRBJ2-1|TRBV29-1
CSVAKGSVSSYNEQFF
>TRBJ1-1|TRBV14
CASSQWPRTGNTEAFF
>TRBJ2-1|TRBV7-2
CASSSPLGLAGYNEQFF
>TRBJ2-7|TRBV7-2
CASEGGSLSYEQYF
>TRBJ1-2|TRBV30
CAWTGVGAYGYTF
>TRBJ2-7|TRBV10-3
CAISTLAGGNYEQYF
>TRBJ1-6|TRBV18
CASSPLGQGADSPLHF
>TRBJ1-2|TRBV25-1
CASSERQNYGYTF
>TRBJ2-2|TRBV19
CASSIGRGVATGELFF